Given below is one TCR beta chain in context. Its antigen is not known. Germline CDR1 is LGHNA and CDR2 is YSLEER. The CDR3 runs 18 residues. Trimming took 0 bases from V and 0 from J, leaving 17 bases between them. The sample belongs to a study of cytomegalovirus exposure and HLA in healthy donors. General study findings and limits: In vitro assays verified that a few CMV-associated chains recognized CMV antigens specifically. Rare TCR sequences dominated, though some public TCRs recurred in many donors.

Separation from the approximately 690-subject first cohort characterized the approximately 120-subject validation cohort, to which the donors belonged. TCRdb's copy holds only in-frame clones and misses some; the assay was immunoSEQ multiplex PCR. The sample records about 130,000 clones, about 96% being singletons. The rearrangement links TRBV4-3 to TRBJ1-1, with a tentative D call TRBD1 (5 bases). Source material: PBMCs. The sequence was collected from a man aged 18 to 30 in good health and CMV-seronegative. CDR3 DNA sequence: TGCGCCAGCAGCCAAGATCGGCCGCTAGGGGTGATGAACACTGAAGCTTTCTTT. Residues: CASSQDRPLGVMNTEAFF.